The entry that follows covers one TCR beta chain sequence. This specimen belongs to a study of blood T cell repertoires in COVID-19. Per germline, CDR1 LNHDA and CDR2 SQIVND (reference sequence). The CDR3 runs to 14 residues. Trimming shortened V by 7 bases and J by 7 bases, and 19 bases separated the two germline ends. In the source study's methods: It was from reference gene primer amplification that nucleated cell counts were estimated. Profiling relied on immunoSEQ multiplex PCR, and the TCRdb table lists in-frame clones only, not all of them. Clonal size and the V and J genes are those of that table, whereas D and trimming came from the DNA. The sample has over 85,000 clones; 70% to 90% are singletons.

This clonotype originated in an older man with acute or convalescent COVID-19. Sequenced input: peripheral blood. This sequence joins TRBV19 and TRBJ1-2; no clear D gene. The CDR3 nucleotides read TGTGCCAGTAAAAATTTGGAGACCACCGGTGGCTACACCTTC. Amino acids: CASKNLETTGGYTF.